The subject of this entry is one TCR beta chain. The sample belongs to a study of cytomegalovirus exposure and HLA in healthy donors. The wider study: Under 85% of 398 genotyped donors fell in the Caucasian-associated ancestry cluster.

The PCR ran on 60 Vbeta and 13 Jbeta primers. The assay was immunoSEQ multiplex PCR, and TCRdb's table has in-frame clones only and misses some. The sample includes about 150,000 clones, approximately 80% of them seen just once. The CDR3 is made up of 17 amino acids. Germline V gene data show CDR1 as SQVTM and CDR2 as ANQGSEA. Trimming at V came to 3 bases and at J to 5 bases, leaving 14 bases not matched to a gene. Each donor was nominally healthy when sampled (though unrecorded immune exposures were likely). The TCR originated in a male donor in good health and CMV-seronegative. The chain uses TRBV29-1 and TRBJ2-3, with 10 nucleotides matching TRBD2. Source material: PBMCs. The CDR3 region has the DNA TGCAGCGTTGAGGGTAGGACTAGCGGAGCCCCTAGAGATACGCAGTATTTT. As protein: CSVEGRTSGAPRDTQYF.